What follows is one T cell receptor beta chain and its context. Its antigen is unknown. The entry originates in a study of CD8 T cells in Susac syndrome. Findings of the study overall: It was acknowledged in the study that the number of individuals who were included in its TCR sequencing and HLA analysis was relatively small.

Sequencing of TCR beta was performed on blood CD8+ and CD4+ T cells. Healthy donors constituted the control group, matched for age and sex. Random hexamers primed reverse transcription of 0.5 to 1 ug RNA. With immunoSEQ multiplex PCR, TCR beta CDR3 was amplified across 54 Vbeta and 13 Jbeta. TCRdb re-analysed the immunoSEQ multiplex PCR reads in MiXCR, keeping a single row per CDR3 protein. The sample comprises 150,000 to 200,000 distinct CDR3 sequences, 93% of which are singletons, and about 0.14% rests with the top ten. V dropped 7 bases and J dropped 8 bases, with 20 bases sitting between them. CDR3 length equals 14 residues. Germline CDR1 SGHAT, CDR2 FQDESV (reference sequence).

The chain joins TRBV11-1 to TRBJ1-2; no reliable D call. Specimen: CD4+ T cells from PBMCs. The sequence was obtained from a human donor in good health. The CDR3 DNA reads as TGTGCCAGCACCCCGGGATCAGAGGTCCTCGGCTACACCTTC. Protein sequence: CASTPGSEVLGYTF. The full variable domain, in which reference TRBV11-1 and TRBJ1-2 provide the parts outside the CDR3, is EAEVAQSPRYKITEKSQAVAFWCDPISGHATLYWYRQILGQGPELLVQFQDESVVDDSQLPKDRFSAERLKGVDSTLKIQPAELGDSAMYLCASTPGSEVLGYTFGSGTRLTVV.